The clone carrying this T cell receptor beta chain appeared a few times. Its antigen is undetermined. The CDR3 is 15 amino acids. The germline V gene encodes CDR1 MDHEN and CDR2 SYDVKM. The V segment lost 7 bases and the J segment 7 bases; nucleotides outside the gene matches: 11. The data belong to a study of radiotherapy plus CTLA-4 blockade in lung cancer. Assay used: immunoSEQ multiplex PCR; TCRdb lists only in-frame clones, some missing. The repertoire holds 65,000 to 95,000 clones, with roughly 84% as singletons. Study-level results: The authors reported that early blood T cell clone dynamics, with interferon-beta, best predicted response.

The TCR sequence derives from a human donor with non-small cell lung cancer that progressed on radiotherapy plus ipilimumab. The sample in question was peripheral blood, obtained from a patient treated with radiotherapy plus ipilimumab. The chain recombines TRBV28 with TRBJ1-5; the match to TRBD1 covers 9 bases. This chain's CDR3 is CASTETGGLGQPQHF. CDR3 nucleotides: TGTGCCAGCACCGAGACAGGGGGTTTAGGGCAGCCCCAGCATTTT. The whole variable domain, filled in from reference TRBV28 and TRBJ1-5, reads DVKVTQSSRYLVKRTGEKVFLECVQDMDHENMFWYRQDPGLGLRLIYFSYDVKMKEKGDIPEGYSVSREKKERFSLILESASTNQTSMYLCASTETGGLGQPQHFGDGTRLSIL.